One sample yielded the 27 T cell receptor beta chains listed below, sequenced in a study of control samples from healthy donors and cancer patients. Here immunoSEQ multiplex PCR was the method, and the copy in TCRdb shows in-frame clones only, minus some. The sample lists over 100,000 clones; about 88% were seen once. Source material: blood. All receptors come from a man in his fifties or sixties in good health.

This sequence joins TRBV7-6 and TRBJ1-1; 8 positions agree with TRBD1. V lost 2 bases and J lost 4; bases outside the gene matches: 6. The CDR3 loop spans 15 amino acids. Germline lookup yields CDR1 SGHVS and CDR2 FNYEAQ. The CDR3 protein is CASSLRTGRVTEAFF. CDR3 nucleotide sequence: TGTGCCAGCAGCTTAAGGACAGGGCGGGTCACTGAAGCTTTCTTT.

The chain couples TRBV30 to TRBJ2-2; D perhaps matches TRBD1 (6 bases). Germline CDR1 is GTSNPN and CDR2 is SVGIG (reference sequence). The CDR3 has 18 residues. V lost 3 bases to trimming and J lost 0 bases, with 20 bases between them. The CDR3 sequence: CAWSAGTQWVANTGELFF. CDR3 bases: TGTGCCTGGAGCGCCGGGACACAATGGGTCGCGAACACCGGGGAGCTGTTTTTT.

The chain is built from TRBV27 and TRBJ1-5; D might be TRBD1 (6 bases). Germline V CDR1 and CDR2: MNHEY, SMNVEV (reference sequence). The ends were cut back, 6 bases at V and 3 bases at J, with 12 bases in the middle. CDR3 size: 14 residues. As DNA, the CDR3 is TGTGCCAGCAGCACCAGGACAGACAATCAGCCCCAGCATTTT. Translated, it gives CASSTRTDNQPQHF.

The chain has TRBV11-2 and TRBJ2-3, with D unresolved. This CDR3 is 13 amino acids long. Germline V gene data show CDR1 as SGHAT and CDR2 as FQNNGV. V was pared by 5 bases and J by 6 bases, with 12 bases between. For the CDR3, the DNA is TGTGCCAGCAGCCTCCTCACGTCGGATACGCAGTATTTT. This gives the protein CASSLLTSDTQYF.

Written as DNA, the CDR3 is TGTGCCAGCAGCCCCCGACAGGGCGGAACGGATGAAAAACTGTTTTTT. Its translation is CASSPRQGGTDEKLFF. The chain links TRBV5-4 to TRBJ1-4; 7 nucleotides match TRBD1. Germline V gene sequence: CDR1 SGHNT, CDR2 YYREEE (reference sequence). J was trimmed by 6 bases and V by 4 bases; bases with no gene match: 12. The CDR3 is made up of 16 amino acids.

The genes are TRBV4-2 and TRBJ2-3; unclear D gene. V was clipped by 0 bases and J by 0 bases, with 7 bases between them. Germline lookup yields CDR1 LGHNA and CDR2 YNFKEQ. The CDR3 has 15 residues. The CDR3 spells CASSQERSSTDTQYF. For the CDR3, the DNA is TGTGCCAGCAGCCAAGAAAGGAGCAGCACAGATACGCAGTATTTT.

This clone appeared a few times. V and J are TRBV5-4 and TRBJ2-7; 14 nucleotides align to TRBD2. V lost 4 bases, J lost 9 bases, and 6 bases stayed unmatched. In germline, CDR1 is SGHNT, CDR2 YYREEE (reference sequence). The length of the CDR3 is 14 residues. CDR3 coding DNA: TGTGCCAGCAGCCCAGGACTAGCGGGGGGTCTGCAGTACTTC. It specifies CASSPGLAGGLQYF.

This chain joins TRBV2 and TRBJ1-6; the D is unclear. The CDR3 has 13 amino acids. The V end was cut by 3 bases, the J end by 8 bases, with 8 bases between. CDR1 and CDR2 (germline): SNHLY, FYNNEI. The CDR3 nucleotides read TGTGCCAGCAGTGACGGACCTTATTCACCCCTCCACTTT. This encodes CASSDGPYSPLHF.

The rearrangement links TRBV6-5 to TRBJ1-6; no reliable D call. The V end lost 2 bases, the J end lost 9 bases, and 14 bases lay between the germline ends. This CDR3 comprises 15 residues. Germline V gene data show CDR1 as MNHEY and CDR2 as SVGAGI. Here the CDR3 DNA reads TGTGCCAGCAGTTACCGCCGGGCCCTACTTTCACCCCTCCACTTT. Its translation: CASSYRRALLSPLHF.

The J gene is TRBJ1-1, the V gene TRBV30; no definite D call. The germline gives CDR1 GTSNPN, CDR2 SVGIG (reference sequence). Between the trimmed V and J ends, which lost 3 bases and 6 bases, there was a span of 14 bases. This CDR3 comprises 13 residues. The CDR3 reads CAWRETFFAEAFF. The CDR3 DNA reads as TGTGCCTGGAGAGAGACCTTCTTCGCTGAAGCTTTCTTT.

CDR3 region: CSARPLETQYF. DNA for the CDR3: TGCAGTGCTAGACCCCTGGAGACCCAGTACTTC. The V gene is TRBV20-1, the J gene TRBJ2-5; D is undetermined. Trimming removed 2 bases from V and 5 bases from J, with 6 bases in between. Looked up from germline, CDR1 is DFQATT and CDR2 is SNEGSKA (reference sequence). The CDR3 has 11 amino acids.

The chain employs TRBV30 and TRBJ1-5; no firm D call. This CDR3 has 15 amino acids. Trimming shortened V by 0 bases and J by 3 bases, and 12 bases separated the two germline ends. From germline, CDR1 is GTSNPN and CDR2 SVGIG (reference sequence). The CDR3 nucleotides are TGTGCCTGGAGTGTATCGGGTCAGGTCAATCAGCCCCAGCATTTT. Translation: CAWSVSGQVNQPQHF.

The CDR3 DNA reads as TGTGCCAGCAGCGTGGGAGAGACCGGGGAGCTGTTTTTT. It yields the protein CASSVGETGELFF. V is TRBV13 and J is TRBJ2-2; D might be TRBD2 (5 bases). This CDR3 spans 13 amino acids. The germline gives CDR1 PRHDT, CDR2 FYEKMQ (reference sequence). V was clipped by 5 bases and J by 5 bases, with 9 bases between them.

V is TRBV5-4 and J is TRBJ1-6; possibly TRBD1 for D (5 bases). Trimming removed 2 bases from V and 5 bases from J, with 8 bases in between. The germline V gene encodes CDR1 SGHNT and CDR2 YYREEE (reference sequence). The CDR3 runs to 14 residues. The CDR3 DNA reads TGTGCCAGCAGCTTTTCAGGGAATAATTCACCCCTCCACTTT. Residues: CASSFSGNNSPLHF. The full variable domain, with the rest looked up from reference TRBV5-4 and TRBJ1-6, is ETGVTQSPTHLIKTRGQQVTLRCSSQSGHNTVSWYQQALGQGPQFIFQYYREEENGRGNFPPRFSGLQFPNYSSELNVNALELDDSALYLCASSFSGNNSPLHFGNGTRLTVT.

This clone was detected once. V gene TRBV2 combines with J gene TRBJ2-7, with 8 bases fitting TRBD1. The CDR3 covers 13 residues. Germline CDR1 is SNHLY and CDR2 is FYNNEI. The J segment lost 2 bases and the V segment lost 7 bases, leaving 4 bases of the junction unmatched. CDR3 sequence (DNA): TGTGCCAGCAAAAGGACAGGGCCCTACGAGCAGTACTTC. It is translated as CASKRTGPYEQYF.

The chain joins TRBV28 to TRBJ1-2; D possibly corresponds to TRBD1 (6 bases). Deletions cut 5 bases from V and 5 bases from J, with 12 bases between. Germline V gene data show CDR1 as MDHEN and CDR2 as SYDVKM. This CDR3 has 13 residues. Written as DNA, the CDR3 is TGTGCCAGCAGTCTACAGGGAAGATATGGCTACACCTTC. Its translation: CASSLQGRYGYTF.

The CDR3 sequence: CATSRDLGRYEQYF. The DNA for the CDR3 is TGTGCCACCAGCAGAGATCTGGGTCGCTACGAGCAGTACTTC. The rearrangement uses TRBV15 and TRBJ2-7; D gene ambiguous. Germline V gene sequence: CDR1 LNHNV, CDR2 YYDKDF (reference sequence). The V gene lost 0 bases and the J gene lost 3 bases, with 9 bases spanning the gap. The CDR3 has 14 residues.

CDR3 residues: CAWSRGLTGFGNTIYF. Here the CDR3 DNA reads TGTGCCTGGAGCCGTGGACTTACCGGTTTTGGAAACACCATATATTTT. The rearrangement links TRBV30 to TRBJ1-3; D gene unclear. Germline-derived CDR1 and CDR2 are GTSNPN and SVGIG (reference sequence). V lost 3 bases and J 3 bases, leaving 18 bases between the germline ends. The CDR3 runs 16 residues.

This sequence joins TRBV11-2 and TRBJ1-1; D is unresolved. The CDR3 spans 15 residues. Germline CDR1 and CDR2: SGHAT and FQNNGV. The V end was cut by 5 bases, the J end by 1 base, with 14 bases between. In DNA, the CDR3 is TGTGCCAGCAGCCAAGACGCGAGTGGGAACACTGAAGCTTTCTTT. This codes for CASSQDASGNTEAFF.

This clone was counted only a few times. This CDR3 reads CASSTGQGGGYTF. The CDR3 DNA reads TGTGCCAGCAGTACCGGACAGGGCGGCGGCTACACCTTC. The chain couples TRBV6-4 to TRBJ1-2; 8 bases are shared with TRBD1. The germline V gene encodes CDR1 MRHNA and CDR2 SNTAGT. The CDR3 loop spans 13 amino acids. The V segment lost 5 bases and the J segment 8 bases; nucleotides outside the gene matches: 7.

Written as DNA, the CDR3 is TGTGCCAGCAGAGGACAGGGAGGAATCACTAATGAAAAACTGTTTTTT. This codes for CASRGQGGITNEKLFF. J is TRBJ1-4 and V is TRBV27; 8 bases map to TRBD1. Germline V gene data show CDR1 as MNHEY and CDR2 as SMNVEV (reference sequence). V dropped 6 bases and J dropped 2; count of bases not matched to a gene: 8. The CDR3 loop spans 16 amino acids. Supplemented by reference TRBV27 and TRBJ1-4, the full variable domain reads EAQVTQNPRYLITVTGKKLTVTCSQNMNHEYMSWYRQDPGLGLRQIYYSMNVEVTDKGDVPEGYKVSRKEKRNFPLILESPSPNQTSLYFCASRGQGGITNEKLFFGSGTQLSVL.

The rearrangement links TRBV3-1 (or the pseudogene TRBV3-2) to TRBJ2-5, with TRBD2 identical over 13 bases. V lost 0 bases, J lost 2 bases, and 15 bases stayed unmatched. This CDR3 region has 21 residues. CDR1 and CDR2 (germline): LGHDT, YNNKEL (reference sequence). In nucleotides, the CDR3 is TGTGCCAGCAGCCAAGATGGATCTTTTCGGGGGGGACTAGCGGGACAAGAGACCCAGTACTTC. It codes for CASSQDGSFRGGLAGQETQYF.

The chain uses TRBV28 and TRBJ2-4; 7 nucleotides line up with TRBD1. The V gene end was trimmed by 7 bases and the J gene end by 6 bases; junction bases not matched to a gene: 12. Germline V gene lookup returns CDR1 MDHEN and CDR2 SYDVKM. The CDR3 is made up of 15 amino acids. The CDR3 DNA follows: TGTGCCAGCACTCCAACCGACAGGGCAGGAAACATTCAGTACTTC. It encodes CASTPTDRAGNIQYF.

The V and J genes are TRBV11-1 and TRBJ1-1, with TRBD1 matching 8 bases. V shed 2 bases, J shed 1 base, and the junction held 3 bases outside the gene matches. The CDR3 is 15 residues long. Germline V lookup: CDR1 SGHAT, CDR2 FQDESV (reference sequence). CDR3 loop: CASSLTGTGNTEAFF. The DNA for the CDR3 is TGTGCCAGCAGCTTAACCGGGACAGGGAACACTGAAGCTTTCTTT.

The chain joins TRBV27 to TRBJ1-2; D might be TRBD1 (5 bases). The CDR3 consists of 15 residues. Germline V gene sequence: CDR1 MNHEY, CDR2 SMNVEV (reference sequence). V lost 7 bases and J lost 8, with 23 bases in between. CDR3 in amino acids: CASTTTPGQSVGYTF. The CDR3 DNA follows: TGTGCCAGCACCACCACCCCAGGGCAGAGCGTCGGCTACACCTTC.

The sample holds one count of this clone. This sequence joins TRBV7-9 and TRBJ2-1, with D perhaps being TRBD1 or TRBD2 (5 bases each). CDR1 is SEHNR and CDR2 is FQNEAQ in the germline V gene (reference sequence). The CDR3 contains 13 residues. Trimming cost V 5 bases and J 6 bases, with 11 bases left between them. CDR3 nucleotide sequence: TGTGCCAGCAGCATGGGACGAGGCAATGAGCAGTTCTTC. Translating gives CASSMGRGNEQFF.

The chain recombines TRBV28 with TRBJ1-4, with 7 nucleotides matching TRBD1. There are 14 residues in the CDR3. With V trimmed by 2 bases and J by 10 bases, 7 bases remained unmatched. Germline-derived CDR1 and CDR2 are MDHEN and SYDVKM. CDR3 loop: CASSLTGVGGKLFF. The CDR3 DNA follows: TGTGCCAGCAGTTTAACAGGGGTCGGGGGAAAACTGTTTTTT. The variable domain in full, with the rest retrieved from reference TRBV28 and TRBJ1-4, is DVKVTQSSRYLVKRTGEKVFLECVQDMDHENMFWYRQDPGLGLRLIYFSYDVKMKEKGDIPEGYSVSREKKERFSLILESASTNQTSMYLCASSLTGVGGKLFFGSGTQLSVL.